One sample yielded the 18 T cell receptor beta chains listed below, sequenced in a study of blood T cell repertoires in COVID-19. The data were produced by immunoSEQ multiplex PCR, yet TCRdb's version contains in-frame clones alone and is incomplete. The sample yields approximately 250,000 clones, 70% to 90% seen once. The source material was peripheral blood. These receptors all stem from a man in his fifties or sixties with COVID-19, enrolled during active disease.

The chain is built from TRBV4-2 and TRBJ2-7; D remains ambiguous. Germline CDR1 LGHNA, CDR2 YNFKEQ. The length of the CDR3 is 13 residues. Trimming left V 0 bases short and J 3 bases short, with 6 bases between. DNA of the CDR3: TGTGCCAGCAGCCAAGAACTGCTCTACGAGCAGTACTTC. Amino acids: CASSQELLYEQYF.

J is TRBJ2-2 and V is TRBV5-1, with D possibly being TRBD2 (5 bases). The CDR3 spans 17 residues. V lost 2 bases, J lost 6 bases, and 20 bases lay in between. Germline lookup yields CDR1 SGHRS and CDR2 YFSETQ. CDR3 coding DNA: TGCGCCAGCAGCTTCAAGACGCCGGGAACGTTTGCCGGGGAGCTGTTTTTT. Residues: CASSFKTPGTFAGELFF. Complete variable domain (other parts from reference TRBV5-1 and TRBJ2-2): KAGVTQTPRYLIKTRGQQVTLSCSPISGHRSVSWYQQTPGQGLQFLFEYFSETQRNKGNFPGRFSGRQFSNSRSEMNVSTLELGDSALYLCASSFKTPGTFAGELFFGEGSRLTVL.

This rearrangement joins TRBV2 to TRBJ2-7; D gene ambiguous. The germline gives CDR1 SNHLY, CDR2 FYNNEI. V was trimmed by 8 bases and J by 3 bases, leaving 11 bases between them. This CDR3 region has 12 residues. The CDR3 sequence: CASEEHYYEQYF. CDR3 DNA: TGTGCCAGCGAGGAACACTACTACGAGCAGTACTTC.

V is TRBV6-1 and J is TRBJ2-2; D call uncertain. CDR1 MNHNS and CDR2 SASEGT come from the germline V gene. The CDR3 spans 14 residues. V was trimmed by 0 bases and J by 6 bases, leaving 8 bases between them. The CDR3 here is CASSEARAAGELFF. DNA of the CDR3: TGTGCCAGCAGTGAAGCTAGAGCCGCCGGGGAGCTGTTTTTT.

This clone showed up just once. V usage is TRBV7-9 and J usage is TRBJ1-2; TRBD1 matches at 7 bases. The CDR3 sequence is 16 residues long. J was trimmed by 8 bases and V by 5 bases; bases with no gene match: 17. Germline V gene sequence: CDR1 SEHNR, CDR2 FQNEAQ (reference sequence). CDR3 bases: TGTGCCAGCAGCCCGGTACTCGACAGGGCTTTAGGCGGCTACACCTTC. It is translated as CASSPVLDRALGGYTF. Complete variable domain (other parts from reference TRBV7-9 and TRBJ1-2): DTGVSQNPRHKITKRGQNVTFRCDPISEHNRLYWYRQTLGQGPEFLTYFQNEAQLEKSRLLSDRFSAERPKGSFSTLEIQRTEQGDSAMYLCASSPVLDRALGGYTFGSGTRLTVV.

The chain joins TRBV10-3 to TRBJ1-2; TRBD1 is a possible D gene (6 bases). Germline V lookup: CDR1 ENHRY, CDR2 SYGVKD. The CDR3 runs to 14 residues. V lost 3 bases and J 0 bases, leaving 8 bases between the germline ends. This CDR3 reads CAISDGTSNYGYTF. In DNA form, the CDR3 reads TGTGCCATCAGTGATGGGACATCTAACTATGGCTACACCTTC.

The chain links TRBV7-3 to TRBJ2-3; 12 bases fit TRBD2. Germline V gene sequence: CDR1 SGHTA, CDR2 FQGTGA. The CDR3 extends over 16 amino acids. V lost 2 bases and J lost 5; bases outside the gene matches: 5. In nucleotides, the CDR3 is TGTGCCAGCAGCTTATTGCCTAGCGGGGGGGTAGATACGCAGTATTTT. Its translation: CASSLLPSGGVDTQYF.

The rearrangement links TRBV12-2 to TRBJ1-3. TRBV12-2 is given as a pseudogene. The CDR3 runs to 19 residues. The CDR3 protein is CASRPRLGSRLISGNTIYF. As DNA, the CDR3 is TGTGCAAGTCGCCCCCGTCTGGGGAGCCGGCTTATCTCTGGAAACACCATATATTTT.

CDR3 loop: CASSRGLGNTGELFF. The CDR3, as DNA: TGTGCCAGTAGCAGGGGGCTCGGGAACACCGGGGAGCTGTTTTTT. V and J are TRBV19 and TRBJ2-2; the match to TRBD1 covers 8 bases. CDR3 length: 15 amino acids. Germline lookup yields CDR1 LNHDA and CDR2 SQIVND (reference sequence). With 6 bases clipped from V and 1 base from J, the junction kept 4 bases outside the gene matches. Supplemented by reference TRBV19 and TRBJ2-2, the full variable domain reads DGGITQSPKYLFRKEGQNVTLSCEQNLNHDAMYWYRQDPGQGLRLIYYSQIVNDFQKGDIAEGYSVSREKKESFPLTVTSAQKNPTAFYLCASSRGLGNTGELFFGEGSRLTVL.

The V and J genes are TRBV4-1 and TRBJ1-4; D is undetermined. Per germline, CDR1 MGHRA and CDR2 YSYEKL. This CDR3 comprises 15 residues. With 5 bases removed from V and 0 bases from J, the gap between germline ends came to 10 bases. CDR3 bases: TGCGCCAGCAGCTTGAACCTAGCAACTAATGAAAAACTGTTTTTT. Translated, it gives CASSLNLATNEKLFF.

The chain links TRBV27 to TRBJ2-7, with a weak D call TRBD1 (6 bases). The CDR3 consists of 12 residues. CDR1 and CDR2 (germline): MNHEY, SMNVEV (reference sequence). V was pared by 6 bases and J by 7 bases, with 13 bases between. The DNA for the CDR3 is TGTGCCAGCAGAGCTTCAGGGGTGGAGCAGTACTTC. Amino acids: CASRASGVEQYF.

In its sample, this clone was seen once. This chain connects TRBV2 to TRBJ2-7; D is perhaps TRBD1 (5 bases). This CDR3 has 13 residues. Per germline, CDR1 SNHLY and CDR2 FYNNEI. Trimming removed 4 bases from V and 3 bases from J, with 10 bases in between. The chain's CDR3 is CASSGGDVYEQYF. The CDR3 DNA sequence: TGTGCCAGCAGTGGGGGCGACGTCTACGAGCAGTACTTC.

The V call is TRBV30, the J call TRBJ1-1; 7 bases fit TRBD1. Germline assignment: CDR1 GTSNPN and CDR2 SVGIG (reference sequence). J gave up 0 bases and V 7 bases, and 8 bases lay outside the gene matches. This CDR3 is 14 amino acids long. CDR3 sequence reads: CAYHEGAMNTEAFF. DNA for the CDR3: TGTGCCTACCACGAGGGGGCCATGAACACTGAAGCTTTCTTT.

V gene TRBV6-5 combines with J gene TRBJ1-6; perhaps TRBD1 as D (5 bases). CDR1 is MNHEY and CDR2 is SVGAGI in the germline V gene. The CDR3 covers 13 residues. V gave up 10 bases and J gave up 14 bases, with 21 bases separating them. The CDR3 sequence: CATRDFLIWALHF. The CDR3 nucleotides are TGTGCCACCCGGGACTTCCTAATTTGGGCCCTCCACTTT.

The J gene is TRBJ2-7, the V gene TRBV6-5; 7 nucleotides agree with TRBD2. The CDR3 runs to 16 residues. Germline V lookup: CDR1 MNHEY, CDR2 SVGAGI. The V gene end was trimmed by 0 bases and the J gene end by 2 bases; junction bases not matched to a gene: 7. The CDR3 loop is CASSYSRGGRAYEQYF. CDR3 coding DNA: TGTGCCAGCAGTTACTCGCGCGGGGGACGGGCCTACGAGCAGTACTTC.

The count of this clone is one. The chain uses TRBV7-8 and TRBJ1-6; D perhaps matches TRBD1 (5 bases). The CDR3 loop spans 17 amino acids. Looked up from germline, CDR1 is SGHVS and CDR2 is FQNEAQ. V was clipped by 0 bases and J by 0 bases, with 9 bases between them. DNA of the CDR3: TGTGCCAGCAGCTTAGCGGGCGGGGCCTCCTATAATTCACCCCTCCACTTT. It yields the protein CASSLAGGASYNSPLHF. The whole variable domain, remainder taken from reference TRBV7-8 and TRBJ1-6, is GAGVSQSPRYKVAKRGQDVALRCDPISGHVSLFWYQQALGQGPEFLTYFQNEAQLDKSGLPSDRFFAERPEGSVSTLKIQRTQQEDSAVYLCASSLAGGASYNSPLHFGNGTRLTVT.

This chain connects TRBV2 to TRBJ2-3; D is perhaps TRBD1 (5 bases). From germline, CDR1 is SNHLY and CDR2 FYNNEI. The CDR3 is 15 residues long. The V and J ends lost 1 base and 3 bases respectively, with 11 bases between them. CDR3 in DNA: TGTGCCAGCAGTGAAGGGACACTGGGGACAGATACGCAGTATTTT. Protein: CASSEGTLGTDTQYF.

The chain is built from TRBV5-1 and TRBJ2-1, with TRBD2 matching 9 bases. The germline gives CDR1 SGHRS, CDR2 YFSETQ. V shed 5 bases and J 8 bases; nucleotides not matched to a gene: 11. This CDR3 comprises 15 residues. Written as DNA, the CDR3 is TGCGCCAGCAGGGAGGGCCAGCGGGGGGACCATGAGCAGTTCTTC. Translating gives CASREGQRGDHEQFF.